These 28 T cell receptor beta chains were sequenced from one sample in a study of shared clonotypes between healthy human individuals. Measured with immunoSEQ multiplex PCR; TCRdb has only the in-frame clones, and not every one. The repertoire holds a few million clones, approximately 95% seen once, with roughly 0.36% in the top ten. Input material: naive CD4+ T cells from PBMCs. Subset meaning: CD45RA+ positively selected. Every receptor here comes from a young man in good health. Some clones in this sample may be carry-over from other donors' samples.

The chain couples TRBV28 to TRBJ2-1; D is uncertain. Germline V gene lookup returns CDR1 MDHEN and CDR2 SYDVKM. The CDR3 has 14 residues. V gave up 8 bases and J gave up 6 bases, with 17 bases separating them. The DNA for the CDR3 is TGTGCCAGCTGCTACAGTGGGGTGGTCAATGAGCAGTTCTTC. It encodes CASCYSGVVNEQFF.

The rearrangement joins TRBV2 to TRBJ1-5; D unresolved. The CDR3 extends over 14 amino acids. V was clipped by 2 bases and J by 5 bases, with 10 bases between them. Germline lookup yields CDR1 SNHLY and CDR2 FYNNEI. CDR3 bases: TGTGCCAGCAGTGAATTTAGGGTTGATCAGCCCCAGCATTTT. It yields the protein CASSEFRVDQPQHF.

CDR3 sequence reads: CASSERGRAVYNEQFF. CDR3 nucleotides: TGTGCCAGCAGTGAGCGCGGGAGGGCCGTTTACAATGAGCAGTTCTTC. The chain combines TRBV2 with TRBJ2-1, with TRBD2 matching over 9 bases. V shed 3 bases, J shed 4 bases, and the junction held 7 bases outside the gene matches. Germline-derived CDR1 and CDR2 are SNHLY and FYNNEI. This CDR3 contains 16 residues.

V usage is TRBV7-9 and J usage is TRBJ1-5, with 10 nucleotides matching TRBD1. V lost 5 bases and J lost 1; bases outside the gene matches: 11. The V gene's germline CDR1 is SEHNR and CDR2 FQNEAQ (reference sequence). This CDR3 contains 18 residues. The CDR3 sequence: CASSVARDRGRSNQPQHF. In nucleotides, the CDR3 is TGTGCCAGCAGCGTGGCCCGGGACAGGGGAAGAAGCAATCAGCCCCAGCATTTT.

The chain carries TRBV18 and TRBJ2-7; D is uncertain. This CDR3 comprises 12 residues. Trimming removed 0 bases at V and 12 bases at J, with 12 bases between. Germline loops: CDR1 KGHSH, CDR2 LQKENI. DNA for the CDR3: TGTGCCAGCTCACCACCGATGGGTTTGCGGTACTTC. This codes for CASSPPMGLRYF.

The chain links TRBV9 to TRBJ1-2; maybe TRBD1 (6 bases). V was clipped by 3 bases and J by 3 bases, with 15 bases between them. The CDR3 is 15 residues long. CDR1 is SGDLS, CDR2 YYNGEE, per germline. CDR3 bases: TGTGCCAGCAGCGCCAGGGGTTCCACCGACTATGGCTACACCTTC. Its protein is CASSARGSTDYGYTF. Filled out from reference TRBV9 and TRBJ1-2, the complete variable domain reads DSGVTQTPKHLITATGQRVTLRCSPRSGDLSVYWYQQSLDQGLQFLIQYYNGEERAKGNILERFSAQQFPDLHSELNLSSLELGDSALYFCASSARGSTDYGYTFGSGTRLTVV.

This clone was observed a handful of times. Other DNA sequences in this specimen translate into the identical CDR3. This chain connects TRBV9 to TRBJ1-2, with unresolved D. CDR3 length equals 13 residues. Germline CDR1 reads SGDLS; CDR2 reads YYNGEE. Deletions cut 0 bases from V and 0 bases from J, with 3 bases between. CDR3 region: CASSVDTNYGYTF. CDR3 nucleotide sequence: TGTGCCAGCAGCGTAGACACTAACTATGGCTACACCTTC.

J is TRBJ2-1 and V is TRBV5-6, with D tentatively TRBD1 (6 bases). The germline V gene has CDR1 SGHDT and CDR2 YYEEEE. The V gene lost 3 bases and the J gene lost 5 bases, with 24 bases spanning the gap. CDR3 length: 18 amino acids. CDR3 in amino acids: CASSSPDRASPLNNEQFF. DNA of the CDR3: TGTGCCAGCAGCTCCCCGGACAGAGCCTCCCCCCTTAACAATGAGCAGTTCTTC.

The J gene is TRBJ2-7, the V gene TRBV11-2, with 8 bases lining up with TRBD1. The CDR3 runs to 15 residues. The V gene's germline CDR1 is SGHAT and CDR2 FQNNGV. The junction had 10 bases not matched to a gene; V was cut back by 6 bases and J by 3 bases. CDR3 region: CASRRGQGVLYEQYF. The CDR3 DNA is TGTGCCAGCAGACGAGGACAGGGTGTCCTCTACGAGCAGTACTTC.

V gene TRBV18 combines with J gene TRBJ2-7; 7 bases line up with TRBD2. The CDR3 consists of 13 residues. Looked up from germline, CDR1 is KGHSH and CDR2 is LQKENI. Trimming cost V 0 bases and J 8 bases; bases outside gene matches: 4. The CDR3 loop is CASSPPGGEKQYF. DNA for the CDR3: TGTGCCAGCTCACCACCGGGGGGGGAGAAGCAGTACTTC.

This chain links TRBV2 with TRBJ1-1; D is unresolved. Germline V gives CDR1 SNHLY, CDR2 FYNNEI. The CDR3 length is 14 residues. Between the trimmed V and J ends, which lost 6 bases and 4 bases, there was a span of 15 bases. The CDR3 coding sequence is TGTGCCAGCAGCCCGACATTTTCGGGCACTGAAGCTTTCTTT. It translates to CASSPTFSGTEAFF.

The chain has TRBV20-1 and TRBJ2-7, with D possibly being TRBD2 (5 bases). With 4 bases removed from V and 7 bases from J, the gap between germline ends came to 11 bases. The CDR3 consists of 11 residues. The germline V gene has CDR1 DFQATT and CDR2 SNEGSKA (reference sequence). Here the CDR3 reads CSATPGNEQYF. The CDR3 DNA is TGCAGTGCTACGCCGGGAAATGAGCAGTACTTC.

This rearrangement joins TRBV11-2 to TRBJ2-7; 10 bases are a match to TRBD2. J was trimmed by 4 bases and V by 8 bases; bases with no gene match: 8. The length of the CDR3 is 14 residues. Germline V CDR1 and CDR2: SGHAT, FQNNGV. The CDR3 DNA reads as TGTGCCAGCGGCTGGACTAGCGGACTGTACGAGCAGTACTTC. It specifies CASGWTSGLYEQYF.

The chain carries TRBV6-4 and TRBJ2-1; D is unclear. V gave up 7 bases and J gave up 3 bases, with 10 bases separating them. This CDR3 region has 13 residues. The germline gives CDR1 MRHNA, CDR2 SNTAGT. The CDR3 loop reads CASKVLHYNEQFF. DNA of the CDR3: TGTGCCAGCAAGGTCTTGCACTACAATGAGCAGTTCTTC.

The J gene is TRBJ2-3, the V gene TRBV5-1; D ambiguous. Trimming took 0 bases from V and 4 from J, leaving 12 bases between them. The CDR3 is 15 residues long. Germline-derived CDR1 and CDR2 are SGHRS and YFSETQ. Written as DNA, the CDR3 is TGCGCCAGCAGCTTGGTGGCCCAAGAATCAGATACGCAGTATTTT. This gives the protein CASSLVAQESDTQYF.

J is TRBJ2-5 and V is TRBV11-1, with 8 bases identical to TRBD2. V shed 4 bases and J 5 bases; nucleotides not matched to a gene: 3. Germline V gene lookup returns CDR1 SGHAT and CDR2 FQDESV (reference sequence). This CDR3 contains 13 residues. The CDR3 region has the DNA TGTGCCAGCAGCTCGGGACTAGTGGAGACCCAGTACTTC. Its translation: CASSSGLVETQYF.

This clone was observed a single time. The rearrangement joins TRBV6-5 to TRBJ2-5; no firm D call. Germline values: CDR1 MNHEY, CDR2 SVGAGI. Trimming removed 5 bases from V and 6 bases from J, with 16 bases in between. This CDR3 spans 14 amino acids. CDR3 in amino acids: CASSGYGPLQTQYF. CDR3 DNA sequence: TGTGCCAGCAGTGGGTATGGGCCACTCCAGACCCAGTACTTC.

The rearrangement uses TRBV11-2 and TRBJ2-3, with TRBD2 matching over 8 bases. V was clipped by 0 bases and J by 2 bases; unmatched bases: 1. CDR3 length: 15 residues. Germline lookup yields CDR1 SGHAT and CDR2 FQNNGV. The CDR3 here is CASSLELAATDTQYF. The CDR3 nucleotides are TGTGCCAGCAGCTTAGAACTAGCGGCCACAGATACGCAGTATTTT.

The chain carries TRBV7-9 and TRBJ1-1, with 7 bases fitting TRBD1. The ends lost 5 bases at V and 6 bases at J; junction bases unmatched: 9. This CDR3 region has 14 residues. CDR1 and CDR2 from the germline V gene are SEHNR and FQNEAQ (reference sequence). CDR3 nucleotides: TGTGCCAGCAGCGGGAGACAGGGTATCGCTGAAGCTTTCTTT. Residues: CASSGRQGIAEAFF. The full variable domain, in which reference TRBV7-9 and TRBJ1-1 provide the parts outside the CDR3, is DTGVSQNPRHKITKRGQNVTFRCDPISEHNRLYWYRQTLGQGPEFLTYFQNEAQLEKSRLLSDRFSAERPKGSFSTLEIQRTEQGDSAMYLCASSGRQGIAEAFFGQGTRLTVV.

The V and J genes are TRBV29-1 and TRBJ2-5; 8 nucleotides align to TRBD2. The J call is in doubt because the DNA end fits TRBJ2-7 better. This CDR3 contains 13 residues. The germline V gene has CDR1 SQVTM and CDR2 ANQGSEA. As DNA, the CDR3 is TGCAGCGTTGCTGGACTAGCCAACAACGAGCAGTACTTC. Its translation is CSVAGLANNEQYF.

The chain combines TRBV7-2 with TRBJ2-3; D perhaps matches TRBD1 (6 bases). V lost 5 bases and J 4 bases, leaving 19 bases between the germline ends. CDR1 and CDR2 (germline): SGHTA, FQGNSA. The CDR3 is 16 amino acids. This CDR3 is CASSRFPLTGPDTQYF. The CDR3 DNA follows: TGTGCCAGCAGCCGATTTCCCCTCACAGGGCCAGATACGCAGTATTTT.

This chain uses TRBV27 with TRBJ1-5; maybe TRBD1 (6 bases). This CDR3 region has 15 residues. Germline values: CDR1 MNHEY, CDR2 SMNVEV (reference sequence). Trimming stripped 8 bases from V and 3 bases from J, with 17 bases between. CDR3 coding DNA: TGTGCCAGCGGGCCGTTCCGGGACATCAATCAGCCCCAGCATTTT. Its protein is CASGPFRDINQPQHF.

This chain joins TRBV10-3 and TRBJ2-6, with D maybe TRBD2 (5 bases). Germline CDR1 and CDR2: ENHRY and SYGVKD. V lost 6 bases, J lost 0 bases, and 9 bases lay in between. The CDR3 contains 15 residues. The CDR3 protein is CAIRGSNSGANVLTF. The CDR3 DNA follows: TGTGCCATCAGGGGGAGCAACTCTGGGGCCAACGTCCTGACTTTC.

The V call is TRBV11-2, the J call TRBJ2-1; D is uncertain. The CDR3 has 14 amino acids. Germline V CDR1 and CDR2: SGHAT, FQNNGV. V was pared by 6 bases and J by 9 bases, with 18 bases between. The CDR3 DNA reads as TGTGCCAGCAGGCCCGCCAACGAGCGAACTGAGCAGTTCTTC. Translating gives CASRPANERTEQFF.

The chain has TRBV29-1 and TRBJ2-5; TRBD2 agrees at 7 bases. The CDR3 extends over 12 amino acids. V trimming: 8 bases; J trimming: 5 bases; junction bases outside the gene matches: 8. CDR1 is SQVTM, CDR2 ANQGSEA, per germline. CDR3 nucleotide sequence: TGCAGCTGGCGCGGGGGTGCGGAGACCCAGTACTTC. Its translation: CSWRGGAETQYF.

The CDR3 DNA reads as TGTGCCAGCAGCTCTCTCTCTCCTAGCACAGATACGCAGTATTTT. The encoded protein is CASSSLSPSTDTQYF. This sequence joins TRBV5-6 and TRBJ2-3, with D hard to call. The V and J ends lost 3 bases and 0 bases respectively, with 11 bases between them. Germline-derived CDR1 and CDR2 are SGHDT and YYEEEE. This CDR3 contains 15 residues.

The V and J genes are TRBV5-1 and TRBJ2-5; unclear D gene. V lost 3 bases and J lost 3, with 15 bases in between. CDR3 size: 15 residues. CDR1 is SGHRS and CDR2 is YFSETQ in the germline V gene. The CDR3: CASSSHLGIEETQYF. The CDR3 DNA reads as TGCGCCAGCAGCTCACACCTTGGCATTGAAGAGACCCAGTACTTC.

The V and J genes are TRBV12-2 and TRBJ2-5; the table's D call, TRBD2, has no DNA check behind it. TRBV12-2 counts as a pseudogene. This CDR3 comprises 14 residues. Written as DNA, the CDR3 is TGTGCAAGTCGCTGGTGGCGGTTCCAAGAGACCCAGTACTTC. It encodes CASRWWRFQETQYF.